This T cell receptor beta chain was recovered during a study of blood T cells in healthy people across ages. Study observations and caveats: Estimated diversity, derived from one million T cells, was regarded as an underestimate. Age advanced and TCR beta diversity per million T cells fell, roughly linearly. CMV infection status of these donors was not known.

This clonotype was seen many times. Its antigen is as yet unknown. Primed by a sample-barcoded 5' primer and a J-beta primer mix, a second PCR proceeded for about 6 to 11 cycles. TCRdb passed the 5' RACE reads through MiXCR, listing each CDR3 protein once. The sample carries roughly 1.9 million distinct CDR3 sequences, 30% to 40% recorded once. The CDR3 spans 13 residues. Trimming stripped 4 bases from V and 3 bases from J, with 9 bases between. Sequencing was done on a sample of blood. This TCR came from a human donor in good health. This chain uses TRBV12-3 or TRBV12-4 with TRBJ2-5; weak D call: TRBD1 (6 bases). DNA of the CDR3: TGTGCCAGCAGTTACGGACAGAAAGAGACCCAGTACTTC. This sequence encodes CASSYGQKETQYF.